This TCR beta chain was found in a study of siplizumab effects on memory and regulatory T cells. Some clones are missing from TCRdb's copy, which holds only in-frame ones; the method was immunoSEQ multiplex PCR. The table records about 110,000 clones, just over 90% of them present only once. In germline, CDR1 is SGHDT, CDR2 YYEEEE. This CDR3 has 14 amino acids. V dropped 3 bases and J dropped 4 bases, with 11 bases sitting between them. The receptor was derived from a human donor in good health. This chain connects TRBV5-6 to TRBJ2-1; weak D call: TRBD1 (5 bases). Specimen: Tregs sorted from blood. This CDR3 reads CASSWGEAYNEQFF. The CDR3 DNA reads as TGTGCCAGCAGCTGGGGCGAAGCTTACAATGAGCAGTTCTTC.